This TCR beta chain was found in a study of blood T cell repertoires in COVID-19. Study overall: Italy, Spain and the United States were the sources of the convalescent and acute COVID-19 samples. PBMCs, B-cell-depleted T cells, or T cells provided the cDNA or gDNA that made up the material.

Which cohort a participant joined came from the clinical history participants gave. Clones were sequenced by immunoSEQ multiplex PCR, and TCRdb holds only the in-frame ones, with some missing. The sample has around 220,000 clones, roughly 88% seen once. Trimming removed 0 bases from V and 2 bases from J; junction bases left unmatched: 6. The CDR3 is made up of 17 amino acids. Germline values: CDR1 LNHNV, CDR2 YYDKDF (reference sequence). The chain recombines TRBV15 with TRBJ2-3, with 9 nucleotides matching TRBD2. The sequence came from a woman between 50 and 59 years old with acute COVID-19. The sample was PBMCs or T cells enriched from blood (not recorded which). In nucleotides, the CDR3 is TGTGCCACCAGCAGAGATTTGGCTAGCGGGATCACAGATACGCAGTATTTT. Its protein is CATSRDLASGITDTQYF.